This TCR beta chain was identified during a study of blood T cell repertoires in COVID-19. Study background: Nucleic acid was either cDNA or gDNA, and it came from T cells, B-cell-depleted T cells, or PBMCs.

Followed longitudinally, the Seattle patients had been enrolled during active infection. On this clone itself: In the same sample, other DNA sequences code for this CDR3.

As processed by the authors: The authors estimated nucleated cell counts from reference gene primer amplification. Clones were read by immunoSEQ multiplex PCR, and TCRdb kept only the in-frame ones, dropping some. The DNA was the basis for D and trimming; V, J and clone size are from that table. The table lists 140,000 to 150,000 clones, 70% to 90% of them singletons. What was sequenced was peripheral blood. This sequence originates from a woman aged 55-70 years with COVID-19, enrolled during active disease.

In nucleotides, the CDR3 is TGCGCCAGCAGCCAAGAGAGAAGACTAGCGGGAGAGACCCAGTACTTC. Protein product: CASSQERRLAGETQYF. The J gene is TRBJ2-5, the V gene TRBV4-3, with 10 positions matching TRBD2. Germline trimming cut 0 bases from V and 4 bases from J; bases unmatched to any gene: 5. Germline assignment: CDR1 LGHNA and CDR2 YSLEER. CDR3 length equals 16 residues.